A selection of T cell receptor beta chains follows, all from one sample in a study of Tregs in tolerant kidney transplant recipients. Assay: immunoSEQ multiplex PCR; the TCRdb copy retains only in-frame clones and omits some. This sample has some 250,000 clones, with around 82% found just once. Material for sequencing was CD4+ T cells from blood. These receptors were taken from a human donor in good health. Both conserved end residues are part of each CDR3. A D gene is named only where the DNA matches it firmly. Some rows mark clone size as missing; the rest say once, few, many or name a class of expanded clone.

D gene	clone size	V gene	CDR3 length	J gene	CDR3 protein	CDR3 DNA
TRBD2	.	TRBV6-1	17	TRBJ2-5	CASSEHQSLGLAKTQYF	TGTGCCAGCAGTGAACATCAGTCTTTGGGACTAGCAAAGACCCAGTACTTC
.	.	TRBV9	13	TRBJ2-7	CASSVRARSEQYF	TGTGCCAGCAGCGTAAGGGCACGAAGTGAGCAGTACTTC
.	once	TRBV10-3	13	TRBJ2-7	CAISLDSDVEQYF	TGTGCCATCAGTCTCGATTCGGACGTCGAGCAGTACTTC
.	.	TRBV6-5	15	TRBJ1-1	CASRQKGWMNTEAFF	TGTGCCAGCAGGCAGAAGGGGTGGATGAACACTGAAGCTTTCTTT
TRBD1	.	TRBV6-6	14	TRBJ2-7	CASSHGTGSYEQYF	TGTGCCAGCAGCCACGGGACAGGGAGCTACGAGCAGTACTTC
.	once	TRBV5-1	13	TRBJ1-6	CASSPRLNSPLHF	TGCGCCAGCAGCCCCCGGCTTAATTCACCCCTCCACTTT
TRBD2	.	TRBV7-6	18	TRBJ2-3	CASSLGLAGAGGTDTQYF	TGTGCCAGCAGCCTTGGACTAGCGGGAGCGGGTGGCACAGATACGCAGTATTTT
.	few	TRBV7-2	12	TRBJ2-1	CASSFRTPEQFF	TGTGCCAGCAGCTTCCGAACTCCCGAGCAGTTCTTC
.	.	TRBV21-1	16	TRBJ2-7	CASSKDWDRGTYEQYF	TGTGCCAGCAGCAAAGATTGGGACAGGGGGACCTACGAGCAGTACTTC
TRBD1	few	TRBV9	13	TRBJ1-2	CASSVSTGDGYTF	TGTGCCAGCAGCGTCTCGACAGGGGACGGCTACACCTTC
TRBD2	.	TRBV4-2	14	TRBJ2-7	CASSQTAGSYEQYF	TGTGCCAGCAGCCAGACAGCGGGGAGCTACGAGCAGTACTTC
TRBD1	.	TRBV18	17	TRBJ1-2	CASSPTEGTEANYGYTF	TGTGCCAGCTCACCAACAGAGGGGACAGAAGCTAACTATGGCTACACCTTC
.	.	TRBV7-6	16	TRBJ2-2	CASSRVGGTNTGELFF	TGTGCCAGCAGCCGGGTGGGTGGAACGAACACCGGGGAGCTGTTTTTT
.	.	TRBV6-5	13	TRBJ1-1	CASIPPANTEAFF	TGTGCCAGCATCCCACCGGCTAATACTGAAGCTTTCTTT
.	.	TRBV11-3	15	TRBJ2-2	CASSVGTPNTGELFF	TGTGCCAGCAGCGTGGGGACTCCGAACACCGGGGAGCTGTTTTTT
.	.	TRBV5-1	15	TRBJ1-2	CASSLGLRGNYGYTF	TGCGCCAGCAGCCTAGGGCTCAGGGGAAACTATGGCTACACCTTC
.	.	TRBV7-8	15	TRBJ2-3	CASSLSAVEVDTQYF	TGTGCCAGCAGCCTCTCAGCGGTAGAGGTAGATACGCAGTATTTT
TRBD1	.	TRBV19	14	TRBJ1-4	CASSTGQGYEKLFF	TGTGCCAGTAGTACGGGACAGGGCTATGAAAAACTGTTTTTT
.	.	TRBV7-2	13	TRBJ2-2	CASSPRNTGELFF	TGTGCCAGCAGCCCCCGGAACACCGGGGAGCTGTTTTTT
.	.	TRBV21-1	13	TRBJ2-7	CASIPVSIYEQYF	TGTGCCAGCATCCCGGTGTCGATCTACGAGCAGTACTTC
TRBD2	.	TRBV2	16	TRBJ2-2	CASTRTGGPGTGELFF	TGTGCCAGCACGAGGACGGGAGGGCCGGGAACCGGGGAGCTGTTTTTT
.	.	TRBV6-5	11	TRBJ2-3	CASSSKDTQYF	TGTGCCAGCAGTTCCAAAGATACGCAGTATTTT
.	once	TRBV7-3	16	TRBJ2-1	CASSLSGPSSYNEQFF	TGTGCCAGCAGCTTATCCGGGCCGAGCTCCTACAATGAGCAGTTCTTC
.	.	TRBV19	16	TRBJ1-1	CASIGGRGSMNTEAFF	TGTGCCAGTATAGGGGGGAGGGGTTCGATGAACACTGAAGCTTTCTTT
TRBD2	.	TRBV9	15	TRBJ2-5	CASSVGLAGVETQYF	TGTGCCAGCAGCGTAGGACTAGCGGGAGTGGAGACCCAGTACTTC
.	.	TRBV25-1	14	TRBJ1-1	CASRPTDGATEAFF	TGTGCCAGCAGGCCCACGGACGGTGCCACTGAAGCTTTCTTT
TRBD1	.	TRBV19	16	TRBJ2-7	CASSADRGPFGYEQYF	TGTGCCAGTAGTGCGGACAGGGGCCCTTTCGGTTACGAGCAGTACTTC
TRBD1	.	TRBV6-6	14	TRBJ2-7	CASSNGQGVFEQYF	TGTGCCAGCAGCAACGGACAGGGGGTATTCGAGCAGTACTTC
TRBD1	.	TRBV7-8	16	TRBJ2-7	CASSLSLRQGFYEQYF	TGTGCCAGCAGCTTATCGCTTCGACAGGGATTCTACGAGCAGTACTTC
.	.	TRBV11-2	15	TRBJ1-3	CASSPTSHSGNTIYF	TGTGCCAGCAGCCCCACGAGTCACTCTGGAAACACCATATATTTT
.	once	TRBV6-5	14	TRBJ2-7	CASRADWGSYEQYF	TGTGCCAGCAGGGCGGATTGGGGCTCCTACGAGCAGTACTTC
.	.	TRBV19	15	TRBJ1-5	CASTPWRVSNQPQHF	TGTGCCAGTACCCCGTGGAGAGTGAGCAATCAGCCCCAGCATTTT
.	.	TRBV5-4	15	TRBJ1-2	CASSRAIQGDYGYTF	TGTGCCAGCAGCCGGGCAATACAGGGTGACTATGGCTACACCTTC
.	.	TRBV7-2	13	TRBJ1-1	CASTPGGLDRSFF	TGTGCCAGCACCCCCGGGGGTTTAGACAGGTCTTTCTTT
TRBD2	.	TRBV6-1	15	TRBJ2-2	CASSEASGSTGELFF	TGTGCCAGCAGTGAGGCTAGCGGGAGTACCGGGGAGCTGTTTTTT
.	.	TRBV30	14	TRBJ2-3	CAWSVRGFPDTQYF	TGTGCCTGGAGTGTACGGGGATTTCCAGATACGCAGTATTTT
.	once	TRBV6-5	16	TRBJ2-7	CASSYGGGDRQYEQYF	TGTGCCAGCAGTTATGGCGGGGGAGACAGGCAGTACGAGCAGTACTTC
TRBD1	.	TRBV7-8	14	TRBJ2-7	CASSLIGQAYEQYF	TGTGCCAGCAGCCTTATCGGACAGGCCTACGAGCAGTACTTC
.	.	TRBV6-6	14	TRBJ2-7	CASTMGQSSYEQYF	TGTGCCAGCACAATGGGGCAGTCCTCCTACGAGCAGTACTTC
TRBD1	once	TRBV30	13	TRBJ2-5	CAWSVQGAGTQYF	TGTGCCTGGAGTGTCCAGGGGGCAGGTACCCAGTACTTC
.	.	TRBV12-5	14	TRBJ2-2	CASGLGGRTGELFF	TGTGCTAGTGGTTTGGGGGGTAGGACCGGGGAGCTGTTTTTT
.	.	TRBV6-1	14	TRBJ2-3	CACRGPGGTDTQYF	TGTGCCTGTCGGGGGCCCGGAGGCACAGATACGCAGTATTTT
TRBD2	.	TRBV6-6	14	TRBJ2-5	CASSYARGGETQYF	TGTGCCAGCAGTTACGCGCGGGGAGGGGAGACCCAGTACTTC
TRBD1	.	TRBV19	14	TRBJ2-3	CASRNRGATDTQYF	TGTGCCAGTAGGAACAGGGGGGCCACAGATACGCAGTATTTT
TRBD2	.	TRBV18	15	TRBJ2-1	CASSPFRGGANEQFF	TGTGCCAGCTCACCCTTCCGCGGGGGGGCAAATGAGCAGTTCTTC
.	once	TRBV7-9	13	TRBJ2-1	CASSLTSDNEQFF	TGTGCCAGCAGCCTGACTAGTGACAATGAGCAGTTCTTC
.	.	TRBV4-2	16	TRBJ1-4	CASSLGTRGTNEKLFF	TGTGCCAGCAGCCTTGGGACGAGGGGCACTAATGAAAAACTGTTTTTT
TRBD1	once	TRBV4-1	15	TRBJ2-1	CASSQPTGQNNEQFF	TGCGCCAGCAGCCAACCAACGGGACAGAACAATGAGCAGTTCTTC
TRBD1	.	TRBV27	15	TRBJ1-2	CASSLGDRGHHGYTF	TGTGCCAGCAGTTTAGGGGACAGGGGTCATCATGGCTACACCTTC
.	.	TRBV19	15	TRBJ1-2	CASSIQGRSDYGYTF	TGTGCCAGTAGTATCCAGGGTCGGAGTGACTATGGCTACACCTTC